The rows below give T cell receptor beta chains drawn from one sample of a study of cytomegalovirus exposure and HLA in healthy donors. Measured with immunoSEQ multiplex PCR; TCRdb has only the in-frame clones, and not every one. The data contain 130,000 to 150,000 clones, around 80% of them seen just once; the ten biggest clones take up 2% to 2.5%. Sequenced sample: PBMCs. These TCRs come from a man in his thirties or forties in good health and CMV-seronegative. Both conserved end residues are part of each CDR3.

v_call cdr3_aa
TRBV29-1 CSVEEQVGELFF
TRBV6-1 CASSDPGGGDNEQFF
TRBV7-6 CASSLRDRQETQYF
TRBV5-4 CASSLGTSGRYNEQFF
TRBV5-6 CASSHQGNSNQPQHF
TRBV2 CASSGLTGKETQYF
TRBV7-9 CASSPEGAVQYF
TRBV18 CASSPGPSEQYF
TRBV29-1 CSVVANRGHGYTF
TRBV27 CASTRPGVGYNEQFF
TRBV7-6 CASSAGGRRTEAFF
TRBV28 CASSLLKSPLHF
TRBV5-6 CASSRGTSGTEQFF
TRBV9 CASSPAYGSGANVLTF
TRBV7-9 CASSQAQGTNTEAFF
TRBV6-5 CASSLRQGHTEAFF
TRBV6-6 CASSYPREANEKLFF